This T cell receptor (beta chain) was sequenced for a study of CD8 T cells in ankylosing spondylitis. The CDR3 sequence is 13 residues long. This clonotype was seen a few times. Its cognate antigen is unknown. Points from the study as a whole: Seemingly characteristic of ankylosing spondylitis blood was a TCR beta motif consisting of under ten highly homologous variants.

Libraries for TCR beta were made by quantitative 5'-RACE with molecular barcodes. TCRdb processed the 5' RACE reads anew with MiXCR; each CDR3 protein has one entry. The table shows hundreds of thousands of distinct CDR3 sequences, with over 9.5% occurring only once. The receptor comes from a male donor with ankylosing spondylitis or in good health (not recorded which). Input material: blood, either unsorted or a sorted T cell fraction (not recorded which). The V call is TRBV21-1, the J call TRBJ2-5; the table's TRBD1 call for D was not verified on the DNA. TRBV21-1 is given as a pseudogene. The CDR3 DNA is TGTGCCAGCCTCGGGACAGACCAAGAGACCCAGTACTTC. Its translation is CASLGTDQETQYF.